This T cell receptor (beta chain) derives from a study of spatial heterogeneity in lung cancer. Study background: The donor group consisted of under 90 patients who had untreated, early-stage non-small cell lung cancer.

The sample holds a few counts of this clonotype. Time point of the sample: blood at routine non-recurrence follow-up after resection. Material for sequencing was whole RNA from tumor, nontumor lung or frozen PBMC, left unsorted. CDR3 length equals 14 residues. The V and J ends lost 3 bases and 6 bases respectively, with 11 bases between them. From germline, CDR1 is LGHNA and CDR2 YNFKEQ. A distinct unique molecular identifier was carried by each TCR cDNA molecule. TCRdb passed the 5' RACE reads through MiXCR, listing each CDR3 protein once. This sample has roughly 70,000 distinct CDR3 sequences, with over 7% found just once.

This specimen was PBMCs, taken at follow-up. This sequence originates from a female donor with early-stage non-small cell lung cancer. The rearrangement uses TRBV4-2 and TRBJ2-2; tentative D call: TRBD2 (5 bases). For the CDR3, the DNA is TGTGCCAGCAGCCAGGGCCTGGAGGCCGGGGAGCTGTTTTTT. Translation gives CASSQGLEAGELFF.